The clone carrying this T cell receptor (beta chain) occurred once. Its antigen is not known. The sample comes from a study of response to subunit inactivated influenza vaccine. Study-wide results and caveats: Few additional T cells are recruited per seasonal influenza vaccination, authors suggested.

TCRdb called the RT-PCR reads again in MiXCR, with one record for every CDR3 protein. The sample holds 530,000 or so distinct CDR3 sequences, roughly 27% seen once. The source was CD4+ T cells sorted from PBMCs, collected more than 4 days after vaccination. The TCR was taken from a man aged 45 to 65 who received an inactivated influenza vaccine.

CDR3 DNA sequence: TGCAGTGCTCCAAGTCAGACAGGGTACAATGTCAATGAGCAGTTCTTC. Translated: CSAPSQTGYNVNEQFF. The chain is built from TRBV20-1 and TRBJ2-1; 7 bases are shared with TRBD1. V lost 5 bases to trimming and J lost 6 bases; unmatched junction nucleotides: 16. CDR1 is DFQATT and CDR2 is SNEGSKA in the germline V gene (reference sequence). CDR3 length equals 16 residues.